One sample yielded the 8 T cell receptor beta chains listed below, sequenced in a study of blood T cells in healthy people across ages. Through a sample-barcoded 5' primer and a J-beta primer mix, a second PCR was run for 7 to 11 cycles. MiXCR was run by TCRdb on the 5' RACE reads, yielding one entry per CDR3 protein. Of 700,000 to 850,000 distinct CDR3 sequences listed, 35% to 40% are singletons. The sequenced material came from blood. These receptor sequences come from a man between 18 and 35 years old in good health.

CDR3 region: CASSLNTGTGLYEQYF. The CDR3 DNA follows: TGTGCCAGCTCACTTAATACCGGGACAGGGCTCTACGAGCAGTACTTC. The chain recombines TRBV18 with TRBJ2-7; 9 bases agree with TRBD1. CDR3 length equals 16 residues. V trimming: 4 bases; J trimming: 3 bases; junction bases outside the gene matches: 10. The germline gives CDR1 KGHSH, CDR2 LQKENI.

The J gene is TRBJ1-2, the V gene TRBV7-2; no reliable D call. V was clipped by 5 bases and J by 8 bases, with 15 bases between them. CDR1 and CDR2 from the germline V gene are SGHTA and FQGNSA. The CDR3 loop spans 13 amino acids. CDR3 coding DNA: TGTGCCAGCAGCGTAGAAAGTCGGTCGGGCTACACCTTC. The encoded protein is CASSVESRSGYTF.

The genes are TRBV15 and TRBJ2-3; 7 bases line up with TRBD2. Germline CDR1 and CDR2: LNHNV and YYDKDF (reference sequence). This CDR3 region has 16 residues. The V and J ends lost 0 bases and 4 bases, in that order; junction bases with no gene match: 7. The CDR3 protein is CATSRDPNAGADTQYF. CDR3 bases: TGTGCCACCAGCAGAGATCCCAACGCGGGGGCAGATACGCAGTATTTT.

This sequence joins TRBV15 and TRBJ1-5; weak D call: TRBD1 (5 bases). V gave up 0 bases and J gave up 2 bases, with 8 bases separating them. The CDR3 runs 15 residues. From germline, CDR1 is LNHNV and CDR2 YYDKDF (reference sequence). CDR3 loop: CATSRDGAGNQPQHF. The CDR3 DNA reads as TGTGCCACCAGCAGAGATGGGGCAGGCAATCAGCCCCAGCATTTT. Drawing the rest from reference TRBV15 and TRBJ1-5, the complete variable domain is DAMVIQNPRYQVTQFGKPVTLSCSQTLNHNVMYWYQQKSSQAPKLLFHYYDKDFNNEADTPDNFQSRRPNTSFCFLDIRSPGLGDTAMYLCATSRDGAGNQPQHFGDGTRLSIL.

This clonotype occurred a few times. The gene calls are TRBV7-2 and TRBJ2-1; possibly TRBD1 or TRBD2 for D (7 bases each). The CDR3 covers 16 residues. Germline loops: CDR1 SGHTA, CDR2 FQGNSA. Trimming removed 4 bases from V and 0 bases from J, with 13 bases in between. The DNA of the CDR3 is TGTGCCAGCAGCTCCAGGGGGGGCAGCTCCTACAATGAGCAGTTCTTC. It yields the protein CASSSRGGSSYNEQFF. The full variable domain, completed using reference TRBV7-2 and TRBJ2-1, is GAGVSQSPSNKVTEKGKDVELRCDPISGHTALYWYRQSLGQGLEFLIYFQGNSAPDKSGLPSDRFSAERTGGSVSTLTIQRTQQEDSAVYLCASSSRGGSSYNEQFFGPGTRLTVL.

The rearrangement uses TRBV7-9 and TRBJ2-1; TRBD1 aligns across 9 bases. The CDR3 runs 15 residues. V shed 5 bases, J shed 4 bases, and the junction held 6 bases outside the gene matches. In germline, CDR1 is SEHNR, CDR2 FQNEAQ (reference sequence). DNA of the CDR3: TGTGCCAGCAGCGGGGAGGACAGGGGTTACAATGAGCAGTTCTTC. Amino acids: CASSGEDRGYNEQFF.

The V call is TRBV20-1, the J call TRBJ2-1; D call uncertain. Trimming removed 0 bases from V and 5 bases from J, with 17 bases in between. This CDR3 is built from 16 residues. Germline values: CDR1 DFQATT, CDR2 SNEGSKA (reference sequence). As DNA, the CDR3 is TGCAGTGCTAGAGACCCCCTTGACGGGTCTAACAATGAGCAGTTCTTC. It yields the protein CSARDPLDGSNNEQFF.

The chain combines TRBV20-1 with TRBJ2-4, with D possibly being TRBD2 (5 bases). The CDR3 has 12 amino acids. Trimming left V 4 bases short and J 9 bases short, with 13 bases between. Germline lookup yields CDR1 DFQATT and CDR2 SNEGSKA (reference sequence). CDR3 in DNA: TGCAGTGCTACGTCCAGTGGGAGCATTCAGTACTTC. It codes for CSATSSGSIQYF.